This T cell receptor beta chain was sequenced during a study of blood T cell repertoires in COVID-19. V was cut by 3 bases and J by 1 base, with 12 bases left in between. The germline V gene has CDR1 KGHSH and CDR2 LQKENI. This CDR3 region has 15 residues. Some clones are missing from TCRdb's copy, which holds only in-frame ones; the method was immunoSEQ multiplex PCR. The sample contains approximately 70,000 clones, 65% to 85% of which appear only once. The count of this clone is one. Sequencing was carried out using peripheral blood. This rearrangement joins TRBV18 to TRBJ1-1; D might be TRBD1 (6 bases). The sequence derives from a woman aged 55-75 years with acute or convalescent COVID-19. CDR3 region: CASSPLDSANTEAFF. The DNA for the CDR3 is TGTGCCAGCTCACCGCTGGACAGTGCGAACACTGAAGCTTTCTTT.